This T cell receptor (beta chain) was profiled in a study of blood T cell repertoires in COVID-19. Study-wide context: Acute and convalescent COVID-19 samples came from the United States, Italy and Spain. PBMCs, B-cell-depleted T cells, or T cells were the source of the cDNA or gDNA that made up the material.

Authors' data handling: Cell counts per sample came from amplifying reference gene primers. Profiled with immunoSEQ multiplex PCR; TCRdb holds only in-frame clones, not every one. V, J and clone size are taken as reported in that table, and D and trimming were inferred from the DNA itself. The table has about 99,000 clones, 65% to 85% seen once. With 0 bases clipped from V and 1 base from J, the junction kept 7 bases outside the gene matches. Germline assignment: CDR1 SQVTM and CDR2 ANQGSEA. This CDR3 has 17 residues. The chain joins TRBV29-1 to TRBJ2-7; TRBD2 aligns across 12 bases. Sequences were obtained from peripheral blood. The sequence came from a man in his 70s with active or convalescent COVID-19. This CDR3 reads CSVEDRRLAGESYEQYF. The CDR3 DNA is TGCAGCGTTGAAGATAGGAGACTAGCGGGGGAGTCCTACGAGCAGTACTTC.